These 16 T cell receptor beta chains were sequenced from one sample in a study of blood T cells in healthy people across ages. The use of a sample-barcoded 5' primer and a J-beta primer mix characterized a second PCR of 7 to 11 cycles. One entry per CDR3 protein results from TCRdb running MiXCR on the 5' RACE reads. The sample lists 1.5 million to 2 million distinct CDR3 sequences; roughly 32% were seen once. Material: blood. These TCRs come from a woman aged 25 to 39 in good health.

CDR3 residues: CSARGGVILTYEQYF. The CDR3 DNA sequence: TGCAGTGCTCGCGGTGGGGTCATTTTAACCTACGAGCAGTACTTC. This chain connects TRBV20-1 to TRBJ2-7; D unclear. Germline lookup yields CDR1 DFQATT and CDR2 SNEGSKA (reference sequence). Trimming took 5 bases from V and 2 from J, leaving 19 bases between them. The CDR3 sequence is 15 residues long.

The chain links TRBV9 to TRBJ2-7; 11 positions match TRBD2. The CDR3 runs 15 residues. CDR1 is SGDLS, CDR2 YYNGEE, per germline. V trimming: 0 bases; J trimming: 6 bases; junction bases outside the gene matches: 5. The CDR3 region is CASSVASGGPSEQYF. DNA for the CDR3: TGTGCCAGCAGCGTAGCTAGCGGGGGGCCCTCCGAGCAGTACTTC.

The chain carries TRBV10-3 and TRBJ1-6, with D maybe TRBD1 (5 bases). The germline gives CDR1 ENHRY, CDR2 SYGVKD. V lost 6 bases, J lost 7 bases, and 19 bases lay in between. There are 16 residues in the CDR3. The CDR3 DNA is TGTGCCATCAGCGGAGCGGGGGGTTCTTCGAATTCACCCCTCCACTTT. This translates into CAISGAGGSSNSPLHF.

This clonotype was detected a few times. The V gene is TRBV20-1, the J gene TRBJ2-1, with D unclear. Germline assignment: CDR1 DFQATT and CDR2 SNEGSKA (reference sequence). V was pared by 5 bases and J by 4 bases, with 9 bases between. The length of the CDR3 is 12 residues. CDR3 residues: CSADDGYNEQFF. CDR3 bases: TGCAGTGCTGATGACGGATACAATGAGCAGTTCTTC.

This clonotype was recorded a few times. J is TRBJ2-3 and V is TRBV20-1; 11 bases fit TRBD2. V was pared by 5 bases and J by 4 bases, with 17 bases of the junction left unmatched. This CDR3 spans 18 amino acids. The germline CDR1 and CDR2 sequences are DFQATT and SNEGSKA (reference sequence). The CDR3 DNA reads as TGCAGTGCTCGCGGGGGACCTTTAGCGGGGGGGCCCCCAGATACGCAGTATTTT. Translation: CSARGGPLAGGPPDTQYF.

This rearrangement joins TRBV3-1 to TRBJ2-1; TRBD1 might be the D (6 bases). V lost 0 bases to trimming and J lost 8 bases, with 23 bases between them. Germline V gene lookup returns CDR1 LGHDT and CDR2 YNNKEL (reference sequence). This CDR3 comprises 18 residues. The CDR3 DNA reads as TGTGCCAGCAGCCAAGAGAGATCCAGGGACACCCTAGGCTATGAGCAGTTCTTC. Protein: CASSQERSRDTLGYEQFF.

This clonotype turned up a few times. The chain recombines TRBV4-1 with TRBJ2-5; 7 positions match TRBD2. CDR1 and CDR2 (germline): MGHRA, YSYEKL. The length of the CDR3 is 17 residues. After removal of 0 bases from V and 1 base from J, the junction contained 8 bases not matched to a gene. CDR3 in DNA: TGCGCCAGCAGCCAAGAGGGCGTGGTAGCGGGCCAAGAGACCCAGTACTTC. Protein product: CASSQEGVVAGQETQYF.

The rearrangement links TRBV12-5 to TRBJ2-2; D gene unclear. The CDR3 is 14 residues long. In germline, CDR1 is LGHNT, CDR2 FRNRAP. V dropped 2 bases and J dropped 1 base, with 5 bases sitting between them. The CDR3 is CASGLSGNTGELFF. The CDR3 DNA reads TGTGCTAGTGGTTTGTCCGGGAACACCGGGGAGCTGTTTTTT.

The chain employs TRBV19 and TRBJ2-1; 10 bases fit TRBD2. There are 16 residues in the CDR3. V was clipped by 5 bases and J by 10 bases; unmatched bases: 14. CDR1 LNHDA and CDR2 SQIVND come from the germline V gene (reference sequence). The CDR3 nucleotides read TGTGCCAGTAGTTCTCCCCCGGGACTAGCGTTCCACGAGCAGTTCTTC. It codes for CASSSPPGLAFHEQFF.

Details on this clonotype: The junction and the germline gene differ at one end; a read error may be behind it. The chain employs TRBV4-1 and TRBJ1-4; D uncertain. The CDR3 consists of 16 residues. Germline V lookup: CDR1 MGHRA, CDR2 YSYEKL. CDR3 DNA: TGCGCCAGCGGCCAAGCGGGCTGGGGTTGGTTTGAAAAACTGTTTTTT. Residues: CASGQAGWGWFEKLFF.

This clonotype was seen a handful of times. The V and J genes are TRBV18 and TRBJ2-3; D gene uncertain. CDR3 size: 13 residues. Germline V gene lookup returns CDR1 KGHSH and CDR2 LQKENI. V gave up 4 bases and J gave up 6 bases, with 11 bases separating them. The CDR3 nucleotides are TGTGCCAGCTCACTTCATCCCACGGATACGCAGTATTTT. Protein: CASSLHPTDTQYF.

This clonotype was seen only a few times. The V call is TRBV29-1, the J call TRBJ1-1; no firm D call. This CDR3 has 13 amino acids. CDR1 is SQVTM and CDR2 is ANQGSEA in the germline V gene. The ends were cut back, 8 bases at V and 1 base at J, with 14 bases in the middle. The CDR3 loop is CSTRPGENTEAFF. CDR3 coding DNA: TGCAGCACCCGACCTGGTGAGAACACTGAAGCTTTCTTT.

This clonotype was seen a handful of times. This chain connects TRBV5-1 to TRBJ1-2, with unresolved D. V was clipped by 3 bases and J by 5 bases, with 17 bases between them. The CDR3 contains 15 residues. Germline CDR1 is SGHRS and CDR2 is YFSETQ. The CDR3 sequence is CASSSARGQSYGYTF. The CDR3 DNA follows: TGCGCCAGCAGCTCCGCCCGCGGGCAGAGTTATGGCTACACCTTC.

There are many counts of this clonotype. CDR3 in amino acids: CASSLTESYEQYF. In DNA form, the CDR3 reads TGTGCCAGCAGCTTGACGGAGAGCTACGAGCAGTACTTC. This chain links TRBV7-2 with TRBJ2-7, with D unresolved. The germline V and J ends were trimmed by 3 bases and 3 bases, with 9 bases remaining between them. The germline V gene has CDR1 SGHTA and CDR2 FQGNSA. There are 13 residues in the CDR3.

The chain links TRBV20-1 to TRBJ1-3; D unclear. The V gene lost 1 base and the J gene lost 4 bases, with 8 bases spanning the gap. This CDR3 is built from 13 residues. The V gene's germline CDR1 is DFQATT and CDR2 SNEGSKA (reference sequence). The CDR3 sequence is CSARGGPGNTIYF. In DNA, the CDR3 is TGCAGTGCTAGAGGAGGGCCCGGAAACACCATATATTTT.

This sequence joins TRBV4-1 and TRBJ2-5, with 11 bases fitting TRBD2. Matching the DNA end better, TRBJ2-7 makes the J call doubtful. Germline CDR1 and CDR2: MGHRA and YSYEKL. The CDR3 consists of 18 residues. The CDR3 DNA follows: TGCGCCAGCAGCCAAGGTCGGCTAGCGGGGGGAATTAGTTACGAGCAGTACTTC. Translation gives CASSQGRLAGGISYEQYF.